The 23 T cell receptor beta chains below all came from one sample that was sequenced in a study of OX40 agonist ivuxolimab in advanced cancers. Clones were sequenced by immunoSEQ multiplex PCR, and TCRdb holds only the in-frame ones, with some missing. The sample carries over 50,000 clones, 70% to 85% recorded once. The specimen comprised CD4+ or CD8+ T cells sorted from blood, sampled in a trial of the OX40 agonist ivuxolimab. The source is an adult with an advanced solid tumor such as melanoma, head and neck, liver or kidney cancer.

The chain uses TRBV14 and TRBJ2-2; D is unresolved. The V gene lost 1 base and the J gene lost 1 base, with 16 bases spanning the gap. The CDR3 length is 18 residues. The germline gives CDR1 SGHDN, CDR2 FVKESK. In DNA, the CDR3 is TGTGCCAGCAGCCAAGGCGCCCTTTCTCTGCGGAACACCGGGGAGCTGTTTTTT. As protein: CASSQGALSLRNTGELFF.

The rearrangement joins TRBV5-1 to TRBJ2-2; 7 positions agree with TRBD2. CDR1 SGHRS and CDR2 YFSETQ come from the germline V gene. Trimming removed 2 bases from V and 5 bases from J; junction bases left unmatched: 12. The CDR3 has 17 amino acids. The CDR3 region has the DNA TGCGCCAGCAGCTTTACGTCTGACGGGGGGAGAACCGGGGAGCTGTTTTTT. Protein sequence: CASSFTSDGGRTGELFF.

The chain has TRBV11-2 and TRBJ1-3, with D maybe TRBD1 (5 bases). Germline-derived CDR1 and CDR2 are SGHAT and FQNNGV. Trimming removed 2 bases at V and 2 bases at J, with 13 bases between. This CDR3 spans 16 amino acids. CDR3 residues: CASSLSAGTPGNTIYF. The DNA for the CDR3 is TGTGCCAGCAGCTTAAGCGCTGGGACTCCTGGAAACACCATATATTTT.

The gene calls are TRBV7-2 and TRBJ2-5; TRBD2 matches 9 bases. Looked up from germline, CDR1 is SGHTA and CDR2 is FQGNSA. Germline trimming cut 5 bases from V and 6 bases from J; bases unmatched to any gene: 13. CDR3 length: 16 amino acids. The DNA for the CDR3 is TGTGCCAGCAGCCGGGCCAGCGGGGGGCTGGGACAGACCCAGTACTTC. This encodes CASSRASGGLGQTQYF. The full variable domain, completed using reference TRBV7-2 and TRBJ2-5, is GAGVSQSPSNKVTEKGKDVELRCDPISGHTALYWYRQSLGQGLEFLIYFQGNSAPDKSGLPSDRFSAERTGGSVSTLTIQRTQQEDSAVYLCASSRASGGLGQTQYFGPGTRLLVL.

In this sample, this clone turned up a few times. V and J are TRBV9 and TRBJ1-3, with D tentatively TRBD1 (6 bases). Trimming stripped 0 bases from V and 2 bases from J, with 9 bases between. The CDR3 covers 15 residues. Germline CDR1 SGDLS, CDR2 YYNGEE. In nucleotides, the CDR3 is TGTGCCAGCAGCGTAGACAGGGTCGCTGGAAACACCATATATTTT. Translated: CASSVDRVAGNTIYF.

V and J are TRBV2 and TRBJ1-5, with D possibly matching TRBD1 (5 bases). This CDR3 comprises 15 residues. Trimming removed 4 bases at V and 0 bases at J, with 10 bases between. CDR1 and CDR2 (germline): SNHLY, FYNNEI. The CDR3 spells CASSVDRISNQPQHF. In DNA, the CDR3 is TGTGCCAGCAGTGTAGACAGAATTAGCAATCAGCCCCAGCATTTT.

Turning to this clone: The junction departs from the called germline gene at one end, perhaps through a read error. The chain uses TRBV7-7 and TRBJ1-1; D perhaps matches TRBD1 (6 bases). This CDR3 is built from 13 residues. From germline, CDR1 is SSHAT and CDR2 FNYEAQ (reference sequence). CDR3 amino acids: CASSLAEGDEAFF. CDR3 DNA: TGTGCTAGCAGCTTAGCGGAGGGGGATGAAGCTTTCTTT. Full variable domain (remainder filled in from reference TRBV7-7 and TRBJ1-1): GAGVSQSPRYKVTKRGQDVTLRCDPISSHATLYWYQQALGQGPEFLTYFNYEAQPDKSGLPSDRFSAERPEGSISTLTIQRTEQRDSAMYRCASSLAEGDEAFFGQGTRLTVV.

This clone was recorded a few times. The CDR3: CASSFQSSGNTIYF. CDR3 bases: TGTGCCAGCAGCTTTCAGAGCTCTGGAAACACCATATATTTT. V is TRBV13 and J is TRBJ1-3; D is unresolved. The V end lost 3 bases, the J end lost 0 bases, and 6 bases lay between the germline ends. The CDR3 is 14 amino acids. From germline, CDR1 is PRHDT and CDR2 FYEKMQ (reference sequence).

The chain is built from TRBV5-1 and TRBJ2-2; perhaps D is TRBD1 or TRBD2 (6 bases each). Trimming took 8 bases from V and 4 from J, leaving 18 bases between them. The CDR3 has 15 amino acids. Per germline, CDR1 SGHRS and CDR2 YFSETQ. The CDR3, as DNA: TGCGCCAGTCGAGGGGGGCAGGAGATCACCGGGGAGCTGTTTTTT. Encoded protein: CASRGGQEITGELFF. Using reference TRBV5-1 and TRBJ2-2 for the parts outside the CDR3, the full variable domain is KAGVTQTPRYLIKTRGQQVTLSCSPISGHRSVSWYQQTPGQGLQFLFEYFSETQRNKGNFPGRFSGRQFSNSRSEMNVSTLELGDSALYLCASRGGQEITGELFFGEGSRLTVL.

This chain links TRBV4-2 with TRBJ1-5, with 9 bases that match TRBD1. The CDR3 is 17 residues long. Germline V gene sequence: CDR1 LGHNA, CDR2 YNFKEQ. V shed 1 base and J 6 bases; nucleotides not matched to a gene: 10. CDR3 coding DNA: TGTGCCAGCAGCCAAGGTACGGACAGGGGACGAGGTCAGCCCCAGCATTTT. Its translation: CASSQGTDRGRGQPQHF.

The rearrangement joins TRBV29-1 to TRBJ2-2; tentatively, D is TRBD1 (6 bases). V lost 3 bases, J lost 4 bases, and 15 bases lay in between. The CDR3 sequence is 15 residues long. Germline assignment: CDR1 SQVTM and CDR2 ANQGSEA. This CDR3 is CSVEQAGASTGELFF. CDR3 nucleotides: TGCAGCGTTGAGCAAGCAGGGGCGAGCACCGGGGAGCTGTTTTTT.

This chain connects TRBV19 to TRBJ2-2; TRBD1 might be the D (5 bases). This CDR3 contains 16 residues. The germline V gene has CDR1 LNHDA and CDR2 SQIVND (reference sequence). V shed 3 bases and J shed 6 bases, with 17 bases lying between them. This chain's CDR3 is CASSILGQGPPGELFF. CDR3 bases: TGTGCCAGTAGTATCCTTGGCCAGGGCCCCCCCGGGGAGCTGTTTTTT. The whole variable domain, remainder taken from reference TRBV19 and TRBJ2-2, is DGGITQSPKYLFRKEGQNVTLSCEQNLNHDAMYWYRQDPGQGLRLIYYSQIVNDFQKGDIAEGYSVSREKKESFPLTVTSAQKNPTAFYLCASSILGQGPPGELFFGEGSRLTVL.

This clone was counted only a few times. The chain is built from TRBV7-2 and TRBJ2-5; 9 bases are a match to TRBD2. Trimming took 7 bases from V and 5 from J; bases not matched to a gene: 17. Germline V gene data show CDR1 as SGHTA and CDR2 as FQGNSA. The CDR3 contains 17 residues. Here the CDR3 DNA reads TGTGCCAGCACCCCTCGCTTAGGGCGGGGGGGCGGTGAGACCCAGTACTTC. Its translation is CASTPRLGRGGGETQYF.

This clone was picked up a small number of times. The V call is TRBV9, the J call TRBJ1-6; D gene unclear. The CDR3 is 14 amino acids. V lost 1 base to trimming and J lost 10 bases, with 12 bases between them. The germline gives CDR1 SGDLS, CDR2 YYNGEE. The CDR3 is CASSVSGQESPLHF. CDR3 nucleotides: TGTGCCAGCAGCGTATCGGGTCAGGAATCACCCCTCCACTTT.

The CDR3 spells CASTGLGGVNTDTQYF. The CDR3 DNA reads TGTGCCAGTACCGGGTTAGGCGGGGTCAACACAGATACGCAGTATTTT. The chain has TRBV19 and TRBJ2-3; D may be TRBD2 (6 bases). The CDR3 runs 16 residues. Trimming removed 7 bases at V and 2 bases at J, with 19 bases between. Germline values: CDR1 LNHDA, CDR2 SQIVND (reference sequence).

This clone occurred a few times. This chain connects TRBV5-4 to TRBJ2-5; TRBD2 matches at 8 bases. This CDR3 is 15 amino acids long. V shed 3 bases and J 3 bases; nucleotides not matched to a gene: 7. Per the germline V gene, CDR1 is SGHNT and CDR2 is YYREEE (reference sequence). The CDR3 nucleotides read TGTGCCAGCAGCTCCGGGGGGGATGGGGAAGAGACCCAGTACTTC. Protein sequence: CASSSGGDGEETQYF.

The rearrangement links TRBV23-1 to TRBJ1-5, with D unresolved. TRBV23-1 belongs to the ORF category, with a function that is uncertain. V was pared by 8 bases and J by 0 bases, with 8 bases between. The CDR3 covers 13 residues. The CDR3 loop is CASRDHSNQPQHF. CDR3 coding DNA: TGCGCCAGCCGAGACCATAGCAATCAGCCCCAGCATTTT.

The CDR3 loop is CASSLGLPGLGTEAFF. CDR3 in DNA: TGTGCCAGCAGCTTAGGCCTCCCTGGGCTCGGGACTGAAGCTTTCTTT. This rearrangement joins TRBV11-2 to TRBJ1-1; no reliable D call. Germline V gene data show CDR1 as SGHAT and CDR2 as FQNNGV. This CDR3 spans 16 amino acids. Trimming removed 1 base at V and 5 bases at J, with 17 bases between.

This clone was detected only a few times. The rearrangement links TRBV7-3 to TRBJ2-3; D is perhaps TRBD1 or TRBD2 (6 bases each). Trimming took 5 bases from V and 6 from J, leaving 24 bases between them. Germline V CDR1 and CDR2: SGHTA, FQGTGA. The CDR3 loop spans 17 amino acids. CDR3 loop: CASSPDLLGGLTDTQYF. CDR3 nucleotides: TGTGCCAGCAGCCCCGACCTGTTAGGGGGACTGACGGATACGCAGTATTTT.

The chain recombines TRBV5-6 with TRBJ2-5, with TRBD2 as a possible D gene (6 bases). Germline CDR1 and CDR2: SGHDT and YYEEEE. V was trimmed by 2 bases and J by 5 bases, leaving 13 bases between them. This CDR3 has 14 amino acids. CDR3 nucleotide sequence: TGTGCCAGCAGCTTATACGGGGGTTTGGAGACCCAGTACTTC. Its translation is CASSLYGGLETQYF.

Comments on this clone: Other nucleotide sequences in the sample specify the same CDR3. The CDR3 DNA reads as TGCGCCAGCAGCTTGTCTCCTGGAGAGACCCAGTACTTC. It yields the protein CASSLSPGETQYF. The chain uses TRBV5-1 and TRBJ2-5; D remains unclear. Germline CDR1 reads SGHRS; CDR2 reads YFSETQ. The germline V and J ends were trimmed by 1 base and 4 bases, with 8 bases remaining between them. The CDR3 extends over 13 amino acids. Full variable domain (outside the CDR3, taken from reference TRBV5-1 and TRBJ2-5): KAGVTQTPRYLIKTRGQQVTLSCSPISGHRSVSWYQQTPGQGLQFLFEYFSETQRNKGNFPGRFSGRQFSNSRSEMNVSTLELGDSALYLCASSLSPGETQYFGPGTRLLVL.

The count of this clone is one. The V gene is TRBV20-1, the J gene TRBJ2-7, with D perhaps matching TRBD2 (6 bases). V lost 5 bases and J lost 10, with 12 bases in between. In germline, CDR1 is DFQATT, CDR2 SNEGSKA (reference sequence). The CDR3 extends over 10 amino acids. CDR3 in amino acids: CSAPRREQYF. CDR3 DNA sequence: TGCAGTGCTCCCCGGCGGGAACAGTACTTC.

The chain is built from TRBV11-2 and TRBJ2-1; D not certain. Trimming took 1 base from V and 5 from J, leaving 12 bases between them. The CDR3 has 15 residues. Germline V gene sequence: CDR1 SGHAT, CDR2 FQNNGV. The CDR3 nucleotides read TGTGCCAGCAGCTTAGGTAGCACTTTAGACAATGAGCAGTTCTTC. It encodes CASSLGSTLDNEQFF.